A selection of T cell receptor beta chains follows, all from one sample in a study of monozygotic twins with inflammatory bowel disease. TCRdb reworked the 5' RACE reads into one entry per CDR3 protein, no DNA. The sample data list some 190,000 distinct CDR3 sequences. Input material: blood. Source of these receptors: a human donor with ulcerative colitis or Crohn's disease, or a healthy co-twin of an affected twin (not recorded which). The CDR3 runs from the conserved cysteine through the conserved F or W.

J: TRBJ1-4; V: TRBV6-1; CDR3: CASSEVIGAGGAYEKLFF
J: TRBJ1-1; V: TRBV5-1; CDR3: CASSPGQGREAFF
J: TRBJ2-1; V: TRBV7-8; CDR3: CASSLLAGGSSNEQFF
J: TRBJ2-7; V: TRBV5-1; CDR3: CASSLLGGDNYEQYF
J: TRBJ1-3; V: TRBV18; CDR3: CASSPLLTVSGNTIYF
J: TRBJ1-1; V: TRBV5-1; CDR3: CASSGQLNTEAFF
J: TRBJ2-7; V: TRBV12-3/TRBV12-4; CDR3: CASSKPGQGYEQYF
J: TRBJ2-5; V: TRBV10-3; CDR3: CAISDERNRAEETQYF
J: TRBJ1-5; V: TRBV15; CDR3: CATSRDQGTEPQHF
J: TRBJ1-5; V: TRBV4-2; CDR3: CASSQERSINQPQHF